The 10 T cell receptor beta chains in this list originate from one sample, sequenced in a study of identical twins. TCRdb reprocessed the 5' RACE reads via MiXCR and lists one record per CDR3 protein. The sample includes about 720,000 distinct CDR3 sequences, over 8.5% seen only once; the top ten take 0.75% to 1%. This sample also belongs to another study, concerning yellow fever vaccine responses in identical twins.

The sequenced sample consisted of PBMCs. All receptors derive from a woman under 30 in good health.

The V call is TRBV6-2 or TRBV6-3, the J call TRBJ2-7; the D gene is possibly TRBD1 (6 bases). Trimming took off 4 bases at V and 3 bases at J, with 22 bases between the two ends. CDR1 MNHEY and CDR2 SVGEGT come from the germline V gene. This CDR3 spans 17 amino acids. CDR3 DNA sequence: TGTGCCAGCAGTTTAATCACGGGACAAAAGAATAGCTACGAGCAGTACTTC. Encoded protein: CASSLITGQKNSYEQYF.

The CDR3 sequence: CASSLTPPLGNTGELFF. In DNA form, the CDR3 reads TGTGCCAGCAGCTTGACTCCCCCGTTGGGAAACACCGGGGAGCTGTTTTTT. This sequence joins TRBV5-5 and TRBJ2-2; D is unclear. Germline V gene data show CDR1 as SGHKS and CDR2 as YYEKEE (reference sequence). The CDR3 spans 17 residues. Trimming cost V 1 base and J 2 bases, with 15 bases left between them. Looking up the rest from reference TRBV5-5 and TRBJ2-2 gives the full variable domain: DAGVTQSPTHLIKTRGQQVTLRCSPISGHKSVSWYQQVLGQGPQFIFQYYEKEERGRGNFPDRFSARQFPNYSSELNVNALLLGDSALYLCASSLTPPLGNTGELFFGEGSRLTVL.

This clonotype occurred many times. The CDR3, as DNA: TGTGCCAGCAGCCCCGTAGTGCGGGAGGCCTTTGATACGCAGTATTTT. It specifies CASSPVVREAFDTQYF. V is TRBV11-2 and J is TRBJ2-3, with 8 bases that match TRBD2. Germline CDR1 reads SGHAT; CDR2 reads FQNNGV. The CDR3 has 16 amino acids. Trimming at V came to 5 bases and at J to 6 bases, leaving 13 bases not matched to a gene.

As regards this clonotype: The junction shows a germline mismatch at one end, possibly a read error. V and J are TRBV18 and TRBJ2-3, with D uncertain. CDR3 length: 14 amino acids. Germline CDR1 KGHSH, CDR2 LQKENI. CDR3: CSSSPRSMGDTQYF. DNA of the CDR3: TGTTCCAGCTCACCACGATCCATGGGAGATACGCAGTATTTT.

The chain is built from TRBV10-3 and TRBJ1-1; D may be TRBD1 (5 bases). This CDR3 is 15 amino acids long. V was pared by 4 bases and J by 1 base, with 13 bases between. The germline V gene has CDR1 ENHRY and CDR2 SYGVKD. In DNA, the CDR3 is TGTGCCATCAGTGTGGGGGGGACGGAGAACACTGAAGCTTTCTTT. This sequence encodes CAISVGGTENTEAFF.

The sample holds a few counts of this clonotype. In DNA, the CDR3 is TGTGCCAGCAGCGCGCCCCTCGCGGGGAACACAGATACGCAGTATTTT. As protein: CASSAPLAGNTDTQYF. The chain carries TRBV6-1 and TRBJ2-3, with D possibly TRBD2 on 6 matching bases. Trimming cost V 6 bases and J 2 bases, with 18 bases left between them. CDR3 length: 16 amino acids. Germline loops: CDR1 MNHNS, CDR2 SASEGT.

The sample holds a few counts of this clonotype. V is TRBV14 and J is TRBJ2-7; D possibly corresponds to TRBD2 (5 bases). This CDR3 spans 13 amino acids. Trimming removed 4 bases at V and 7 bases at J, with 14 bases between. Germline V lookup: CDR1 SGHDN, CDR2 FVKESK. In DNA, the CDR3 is TGTGCCAGCAGCCCTTTCCAACTAGGGGAGCAGTACTTC. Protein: CASSPFQLGEQYF.

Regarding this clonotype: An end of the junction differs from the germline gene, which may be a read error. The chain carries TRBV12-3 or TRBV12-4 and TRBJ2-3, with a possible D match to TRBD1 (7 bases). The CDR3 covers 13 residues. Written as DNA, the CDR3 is TGTGCCAGCAGTCCCCAGGGGGGAGATACGAAGTATTTT. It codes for CASSPQGGDTKYF.

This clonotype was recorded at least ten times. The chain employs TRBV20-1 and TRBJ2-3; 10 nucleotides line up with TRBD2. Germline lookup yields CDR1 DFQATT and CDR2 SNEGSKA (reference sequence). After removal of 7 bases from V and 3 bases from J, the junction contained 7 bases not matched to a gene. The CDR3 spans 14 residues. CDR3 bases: TGCAGTGAATTCCCTAGCGGGAGAACAGATACGCAGTATTTT. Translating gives CSEFPSGRTDTQYF.

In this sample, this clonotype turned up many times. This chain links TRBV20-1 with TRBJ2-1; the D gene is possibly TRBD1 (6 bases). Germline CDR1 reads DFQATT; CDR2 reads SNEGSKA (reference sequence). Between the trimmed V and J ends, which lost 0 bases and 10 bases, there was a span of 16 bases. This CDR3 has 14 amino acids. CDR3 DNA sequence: TGCAGTGCTAGAGATTGGGACACCGAGGGGGAGCAGTTCTTC. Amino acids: CSARDWDTEGEQFF.